The TCR beta chain described here comes from a study of cytomegalovirus exposure and HLA in healthy donors. The PCR was carried out with 60 Vbeta primers and 13 Jbeta primers. The data were produced by immunoSEQ multiplex PCR, yet TCRdb's version contains in-frame clones alone and is incomplete. This sample has under 200,000 clones, with roughly four fifths found just once. Findings and limits, study-wide: Prediction of most subjects' HLA-A and HLA-B alleles by TCR beta sequences was reportedly accurate.

Turning to this clone: Its specificity is not known.

The source material was PBMCs. This TCR was recovered from a man aged 18 to 30 in good health and CMV-seronegative.

The DNA for the CDR3 is TGTGCCAGCAGTTGGGGTCCGGGACAGGGGGCATTAGTGCAGTACTTC. It codes for CASSWGPGQGALVQYF. The rearrangement joins TRBV27 to TRBJ2-7; 12 bases agree with TRBD1. CDR3 length: 16 amino acids. Germline CDR1 and CDR2: MNHEY and SMNVEV (reference sequence). J lost 9 bases, V lost 4 bases, and 13 bases had no gene match.